This T cell receptor (beta chain) appears in the sequencing data of a study of regulatory T cells in long-lasting Graves disease. Study conclusions and caveats: Possibly, accuracy suffered from the small sample size.

Arm-PCR of CDR3 regions and iRepertoire HTBI primers were used to build TCR beta libraries. TCRdb re-analysed the multiplex PCR reads in MiXCR, keeping a single row per CDR3 protein. The table records around 480,000 distinct CDR3 sequences, around 16% of them present only once. Germline CDR1 SEHNR, CDR2 FQNEAQ (reference sequence). This CDR3 region has 16 residues. The germline V and J ends were trimmed by 0 bases and 3 bases, with 12 bases remaining between them. This clonotype was detected only a few times. What it binds is not known. This sample's time point: newly diagnosed GD, antithyroid drugs for less than 3 months. After RNA was extracted from PBMCs, the TCR library was made from it. This sample was shared with a second study, whose subject was T cells in Graves' hyperthyroidism and ophthalmopathy. That report adds: Onset of ophthalmopathy came a median around 6.5 months after the model predicted it.

The sequenced sample was peripheral blood mononuclear cells (PBMCs), obtained at new diagnosis, from a patient treated with antithyroid drugs. This chain uses TRBV7-9 with TRBJ2-1, with a possible D match to TRBD2 (6 bases). The origin of this receptor is a woman aged 40-60 years with Graves disease. The CDR3 region has the DNA TGTGCCAGCAGCTTAGCTGATCGCGGGGACTACAATGAGCAGTTCTTC. This encodes CASSLADRGDYNEQFF.